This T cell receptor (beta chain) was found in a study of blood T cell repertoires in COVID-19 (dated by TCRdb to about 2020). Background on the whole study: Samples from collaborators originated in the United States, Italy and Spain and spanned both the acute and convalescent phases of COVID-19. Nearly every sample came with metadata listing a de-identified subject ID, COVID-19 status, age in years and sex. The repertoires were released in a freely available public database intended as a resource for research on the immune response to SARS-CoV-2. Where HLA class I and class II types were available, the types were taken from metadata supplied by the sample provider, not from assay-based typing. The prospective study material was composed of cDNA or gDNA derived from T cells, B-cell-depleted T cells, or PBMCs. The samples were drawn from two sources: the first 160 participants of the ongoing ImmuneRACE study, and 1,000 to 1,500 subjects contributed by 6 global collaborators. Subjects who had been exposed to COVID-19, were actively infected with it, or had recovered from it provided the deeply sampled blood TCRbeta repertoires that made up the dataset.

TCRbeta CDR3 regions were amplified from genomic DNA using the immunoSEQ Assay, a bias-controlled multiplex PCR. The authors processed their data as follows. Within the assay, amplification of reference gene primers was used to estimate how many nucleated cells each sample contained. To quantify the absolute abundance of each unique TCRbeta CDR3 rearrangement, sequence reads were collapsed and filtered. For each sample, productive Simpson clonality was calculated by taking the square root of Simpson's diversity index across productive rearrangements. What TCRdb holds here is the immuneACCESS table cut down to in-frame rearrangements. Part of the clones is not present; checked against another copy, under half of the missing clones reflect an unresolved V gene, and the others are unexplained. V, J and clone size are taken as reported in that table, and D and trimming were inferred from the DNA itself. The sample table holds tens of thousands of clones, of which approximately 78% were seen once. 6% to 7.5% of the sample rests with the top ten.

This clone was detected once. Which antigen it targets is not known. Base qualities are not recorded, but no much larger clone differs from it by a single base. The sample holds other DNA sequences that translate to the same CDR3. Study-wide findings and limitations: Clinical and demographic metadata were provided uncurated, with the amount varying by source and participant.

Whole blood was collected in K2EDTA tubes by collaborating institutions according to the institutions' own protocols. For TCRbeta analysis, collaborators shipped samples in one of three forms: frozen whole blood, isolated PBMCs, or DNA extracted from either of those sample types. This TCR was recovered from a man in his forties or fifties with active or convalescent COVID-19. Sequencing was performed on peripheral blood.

Here the CDR3 is given as CAWSRQGTNEKLFF. The DNA is TGTGCCTGGAGCCGACAGGGTACTAATGAAAAACTGTTTTTT. The rearrangement combines TRBV30 with TRBJ1-4, with TRBD1 identical over 7 junction bases. CDR1 and CDR2, per the germline V gene (reference sequence), are GTSNPN and SVGIG. Its CDR3 holds 14 amino acids, cysteine through phenylalanine. Just CDR3 DNA is preserved here, 42 bases in frame from base 1. The V end gives up 3 bases and the J end 2 bases, leaving 3 bases in the junction not matched to a gene.